Presented here are 2 T cell receptor beta chains from one specimen sequenced in a study of CD8+ T cells in alopecia areata. RNA extraction was followed by reverse transcription into cDNA, which acted as the sequencing template. Some clones are missing from TCRdb's copy, which holds only in-frame ones; the method was immunoSEQ multiplex PCR. The table has around 140,000 clones, approximately 51% seen once. This sample comprised CD4+ T cells sorted from blood, obtained at week 0. Receptor source: a human donor with alopecia areata.

The chain combines TRBV30 with TRBJ2-6, with D unclear. CDR3 size: 15 residues. Trimming cost V 7 bases and J 0 bases, with 13 bases left between them. The V gene's germline CDR1 is GTSNPN and CDR2 SVGIG (reference sequence). The CDR3 region has the DNA TGTGCCTCTACACCGAAAAACTCTGGGGCCAACGTCCTGACTTTC. Its translation is CASTPKNSGANVLTF.

The V and J genes are TRBV5-1 and TRBJ2-5, with D tentatively TRBD1 (5 bases). The V end was cut by 0 bases, the J end by 5 bases, with 8 bases between. The CDR3 is made up of 13 amino acids. Germline lookup yields CDR1 SGHRS and CDR2 YFSETQ. As DNA, the CDR3 is TGCGCCAGCAGCTTGGAAGGGGCGGAGACCCAGTACTTC. Its translation: CASSLEGAETQYF.